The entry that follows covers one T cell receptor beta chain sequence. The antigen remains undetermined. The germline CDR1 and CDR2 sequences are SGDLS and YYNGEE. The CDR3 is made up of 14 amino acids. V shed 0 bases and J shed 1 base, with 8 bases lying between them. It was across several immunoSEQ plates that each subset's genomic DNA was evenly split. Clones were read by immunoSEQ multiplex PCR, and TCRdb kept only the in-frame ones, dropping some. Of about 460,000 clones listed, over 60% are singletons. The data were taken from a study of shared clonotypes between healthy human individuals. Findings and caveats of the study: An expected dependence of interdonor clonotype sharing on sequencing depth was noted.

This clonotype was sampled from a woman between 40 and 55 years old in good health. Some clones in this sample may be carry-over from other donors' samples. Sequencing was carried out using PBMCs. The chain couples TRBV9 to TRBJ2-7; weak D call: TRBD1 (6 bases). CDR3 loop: CASSVGGLSYEQYF. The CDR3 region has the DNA TGTGCCAGCAGCGTAGGGGGGCTTTCCTACGAGCAGTACTTC. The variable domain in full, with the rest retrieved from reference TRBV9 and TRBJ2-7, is DSGVTQTPKHLITATGQRVTLRCSPRSGDLSVYWYQQSLDQGLQFLIQYYNGEERAKGNILERFSAQQFPDLHSELNLSSLELGDSALYFCASSVGGLSYEQYFGPGTRLTVT.